Listed below are T cell receptor beta chains from one sample, sequenced in a study of beta chain features in type 1 diabetes. Data came from immunoSEQ multiplex PCR; TCRdb stores just in-frame clones and leaves some out. This table has about 470,000 clones, roughly 31% appearing once. The sample was naive CD4+ T cells from blood. These TCRs come from a man between 18 and 29 years old in good health. CDR3s include the opening cysteine and the closing phenylalanine or tryptophan. Each record gives: V gene, D gene, J gene, clone size, CDR3 protein, CDR3 DNA. The D gene is left open where the match is weak. Size values are once, few and many counts, or a class for expanded clones, and some rows have none.

>TRBV5-4|NA|TRBJ1-1|few
CASSLQWNTEAFF
TGTGCCAGCAGCTTGCAGTGGAACACTGAAGCTTTCTTT
>TRBV29-1|TRBD1|TRBJ2-3|few
CSWAYTGGGADTQYF
TGCAGCTGGGCCTACACAGGGGGCGGCGCAGATACGCAGTATTTT
>TRBV29-1|NA|TRBJ2-6|NA
CSVGVSGANVLTF
TGCAGCGTTGGTGTCTCTGGGGCCAACGTCCTGACTTTC
>TRBV4-2|TRBD1|TRBJ1-1|NA
CASSLRDRAEAFF
TGTGCCAGCAGCCTAAGGGACAGGGCTGAAGCTTTCTTT
>TRBV28|NA|TRBJ2-2|NA
CASSPPPGSGGELFF
TGTGCCAGCAGTCCCCCCCCGGGGTCCGGCGGGGAGCTGTTTTTT
>TRBV2|TRBD2|TRBJ2-1|NA
CASRAATTSGTYNEQFF
TGTGCCAGCAGAGCCGCCACTACTAGCGGGACCTACAATGAGCAGTTCTTC
>TRBV23-1|NA|TRBJ1-5|few
CASSREEGRNQPQHF
TGCGCCAGCAGCCGAGAGGAAGGACGGAATCAGCCCCAGCATTTT
>TRBV7-2|NA|TRBJ2-1|few
CASSLVGTRRLF
TGTGCCAGCAGCTTAGTTGGTACCCGTCGTCTCTTC
>TRBV10-3|TRBD1|TRBJ1-2|NA
CAISELGQGNYGYTF
TGTGCCATCAGTGAGTTAGGACAGGGCAACTATGGCTACACCTTC
>TRBV9|TRBD1|TRBJ2-2|few
CASSVDRGITGELFF
TGTGCCAGCAGCGTGGACAGGGGAATAACCGGGGAGCTGTTTTTT
>TRBV7-8|TRBD2|TRBJ2-7|few
CASSTRILAGPIYEQYF
TGTGCCAGCAGCACCCGTATCCTAGCGGGACCTATTTACGAGCAGTACTTC
>TRBV5-1|TRBD2|TRBJ2-7|NA
CASSLELAGGPAEQYF
TGCGCCAGCAGCTTGGAGCTAGCGGGAGGGCCCGCCGAGCAGTACTTC
>TRBV27|NA|TRBJ2-1|few
CASSHSGSSYNEQFF
TGTGCCAGCAGCCATAGCGGTAGCTCCTACAATGAGCAGTTCTTC
>TRBV4-3|TRBD2|TRBJ2-4|few
CASSQDTAGLAEGSKNIQYF
TGCGCCAGCAGCCAAGATACGGCGGGACTAGCGGAAGGGAGCAAAAACATTCAGTACTTC
>TRBV30|NA|TRBJ2-7|NA
CAWRANYEQYF
TGTGCCTGGAGGGCTAACTACGAGCAGTACTTC
>TRBV30|NA|TRBJ1-2|few
CAWSVGGAYTF
TGTGCCTGGAGTGTAGGGGGTGCCTACACCTTC
>TRBV2|TRBD2|TRBJ2-3|NA
CASSVASGRDTQYF
TGTGCCAGCAGTGTCGCTAGCGGGAGAGATACGCAGTATTTT
>TRBV25-1|NA|TRBJ2-1|NA
CASSEPQTDEQFF
TGTGCCAGCAGTGAACCCCAGACCGATGAGCAGTTCTTC
>TRBV7-2|TRBD1|TRBJ2-7|NA
CASSFRQGWYEQYF
TGTGCCAGCAGCTTTCGACAGGGTTGGTACGAGCAGTACTTC
>TRBV5-1|TRBD2|TRBJ2-1|NA
CASSPGLAGISYNEQFF
TGCGCCAGCAGCCCGGGACTAGCGGGTATCTCCTACAATGAGCAGTTCTTC
>TRBV30|NA|TRBJ2-7|NA
CAWSPTTYEQYF
TGTGCCTGGAGTCCTACTACCTACGAGCAGTACTTC
>TRBV11-2|NA|TRBJ2-1|few
CASSFVAYNEQFF
TGTGCCAGCAGCTTTGTAGCGTACAATGAGCAGTTCTTC
>TRBV14|NA|TRBJ1-2|NA
CASSQSPPGIYGYTF
TGTGCCAGCAGCCAAAGCCCTCCCGGGATCTATGGCTACACCTTC
>TRBV5-4|TRBD1|TRBJ2-5|NA
CASSFLQGDQETQYF
TGTGCCAGCAGCTTCCTACAGGGGGATCAAGAGACCCAGTACTTC
>TRBV10-3|TRBD1|TRBJ2-7|NA
CAISAPGQAPREQYF
TGTGCCATCAGCGCGCCGGGACAGGCGCCTAGGGAGCAGTACTTC
>TRBV5-1|NA|TRBJ2-5|once
CASSLSPKETQYF
TGCGCCAGCAGCTTGTCCCCGAAAGAGACCCAGTACTTC
>TRBV7-9|NA|TRBJ2-2|NA
CASSLFEASHGELFF
TGTGCCAGCAGCTTATTTGAGGCTTCCCACGGGGAGCTGTTTTTT
>TRBV5-4|NA|TRBJ2-3|NA
CASSLKDSTDTQYF
TGTGCCAGCAGCTTGAAGGATAGCACAGATACGCAGTATTTT
>TRBV28|NA|TRBJ2-4|few
CASSLILAKNIQYF
TGTGCCAGCAGTTTAATACTAGCCAAAAACATTCAGTACTTC
>TRBV5-1|TRBD2|TRBJ2-1|few
CASSLGLVYNEQFF
TGCGCCAGCAGCCTGGGACTAGTCTACAATGAGCAGTTCTTC
>TRBV29-1|NA|TRBJ2-3|NA
CSAGRIFTDTQYF
TGCAGCGCGGGACGTATTTTCACAGATACGCAGTATTTT
>TRBV4-2|TRBD2|TRBJ2-5|few
CASSQDLGAGGKETQYF
TGTGCCAGCAGCCAAGATCTTGGAGCGGGAGGGAAAGAGACCCAGTACTTC
>TRBV15|NA|TRBJ2-2|NA
CATSRGGVNTGELFF
TGTGCCACCAGCAGAGGAGGGGTAAACACCGGGGAGCTGTTTTTT
>TRBV18|NA|TRBJ2-3|NA
CASSPSQATDTQYF
TGTGCCAGCTCACCATCCCAGGCGACAGATACGCAGTATTTT
>TRBV10-3|NA|TRBJ2-4|NA
CAISEAKNIQYF
TGTGCCATCAGTGAGGCTAAAAACATTCAGTACTTC
>TRBV9|NA|TRBJ2-3|NA
CASSVLGVADTQYF
TGTGCCAGCAGCGTCCTTGGGGTAGCGGATACGCAGTATTTT
>TRBV28|NA|TRBJ2-3|NA
CASSLPTGTDTQYF
TGTGCCAGCAGTCTCCCAACGGGGACAGATACGCAGTATTTT
>TRBV6-5|NA|TRBJ2-1|NA
CAAAMRGYNEQFF
TGTGCCGCGGCGATGAGGGGGTACAATGAGCAGTTCTTC
>TRBV30|TRBD1|TRBJ1-2|NA
CARMGQERYGYTF
TGTGCCAGAATGGGACAGGAAAGATATGGCTACACCTTC
>TRBV5-1|TRBD1|TRBJ2-5|NA
CASSATGGFRETQYF
TGCGCCAGCAGCGCCACAGGGGGCTTTAGAGAGACCCAGTACTTC
>TRBV5-1|NA|TRBJ2-1|NA
CASSLASSSYNEQFF
TGCGCCAGCAGCTTGGCCAGTAGCTCCTACAATGAGCAGTTCTTC
>TRBV4-2|NA|TRBJ1-5|NA
CASSPLRGNQPQHF
TGTGCCAGCAGCCCCTTGCGGGGCAATCAGCCCCAGCATTTT
>TRBV25-1|NA|TRBJ2-4|few
CASSEAGLDIQYF
TGTGCCAGCAGTGAAGCCGGTTTAGACATTCAGTACTTC
>TRBV28|NA|TRBJ1-5|once
CATSAGSRQPQHF
TGTGCCACCTCGGCCGGGTCTCGGCAGCCCCAGCATTTT
>TRBV14|NA|TRBJ2-7|few
CASSQELRRYEQYF
TGTGCCAGCAGCCAAGAACTGCGACGGTACGAGCAGTACTTC
>TRBV2|NA|TRBJ2-1|NA
CASSAGVSYNEQFF
TGTGCCAGCAGTGCGGGCGTCTCCTACAATGAGCAGTTCTTC
>TRBV27|NA|TRBJ2-3|NA
CASRSLALASTDTQYF
TGTGCCAGCAGATCCTTAGCGCTCGCTAGCACAGATACGCAGTATTTT
>TRBV30|TRBD2|TRBJ2-1|few
CAWAPLAGGAYNEQFF
TGTGCCTGGGCGCCGTTAGCGGGAGGCGCCTACAATGAGCAGTTCTTC
>TRBV29-1|NA|TRBJ1-2|NA
CSVPRDLGYGYTF
TGCAGCGTTCCCCGGGACTTAGGCTATGGCTACACCTTC
>TRBV2|TRBD1|TRBJ2-7|few
CASRDRGSNEQYF
TGTGCCAGCCGGGACAGGGGAAGCAACGAGCAGTACTTC
>TRBV2|NA|TRBJ1-2|NA
CASRPRGANYGYTF
TGTGCCAGCCGTCCACGGGGCGCTAACTATGGCTACACCTTC
>TRBV4-3|TRBD2|TRBJ2-7|NA
CASSQDLGGKQYF
TGCGCCAGCAGCCAAGATTTGGGGGGGAAGCAGTACTTC
>TRBV29-1|NA|TRBJ2-5|NA
CSARRTDETQYF
TGCAGCGCAAGGAGGACCGACGAGACCCAGTACTTC
>TRBV5-4|NA|TRBJ2-7|NA
CASSQRQSYEQYF
TGTGCCAGCAGCCAACGACAGTCCTACGAGCAGTACTTC